The rows below give T cell receptor beta chains drawn from one sample of a study of cytomegalovirus exposure and HLA in healthy donors. Method: immunoSEQ multiplex PCR; TCRdb's copy keeps in-frame clones and lacks some. The data show roughly 150,000 clones, around three quarters seen once. The sample comprised PBMCs. All receptors come from a male donor in good health and CMV-seronegative. CDR3s include the opening cysteine and the closing phenylalanine or tryptophan. A D gene is named only where the DNA matches it firmly. Expanded clones are given a class, and other clones once, few, many or no size at all.

clone_size: .; d_call: .; j_call: TRBJ1-1; v_call: TRBV5-1; cdr3_length: 14; cdr3_aa: CASSPGAMNTEAFF; cdr3_nt: TGCGCCAGCAGCCCAGGGGCTATGAACACTGAAGCTTTCTTT
clone_size: .; d_call: .; j_call: TRBJ1-4; v_call: TRBV5-6; cdr3_length: 14; cdr3_aa: CASSLQASHEKLFF; cdr3_nt: TGTGCCAGCAGCCTACAGGCCAGTCATGAAAAACTGTTTTTT
clone_size: .; d_call: .; j_call: TRBJ2-3; v_call: TRBV6-4; cdr3_length: 15; cdr3_aa: CASSDSLGGVDTQYF; cdr3_nt: TGTGCCAGCAGTGACTCGCTCGGTGGAGTAGATACGCAGTATTTT
clone_size: .; d_call: TRBD1; j_call: TRBJ2-7; v_call: TRBV7-3; cdr3_length: 13; cdr3_aa: CASSPGQFYEQYF; cdr3_nt: TGTGCCAGCAGCCCGGGACAGTTTTACGAGCAGTACTTC
clone_size: .; d_call: .; j_call: TRBJ2-1; v_call: TRBV4-3; cdr3_length: 16; cdr3_aa: CASSQVWDKPYNEQFF; cdr3_nt: TGCGCCAGCAGCCAAGTTTGGGACAAGCCCTACAATGAGCAGTTCTTC
clone_size: .; d_call: .; j_call: TRBJ2-2; v_call: TRBV28; cdr3_length: 14; cdr3_aa: CASSFLGLTGELFF; cdr3_nt: TGTGCCAGCAGTTTTCTGGGACTCACCGGGGAGCTGTTTTTT
clone_size: .; d_call: .; j_call: TRBJ1-1; v_call: TRBV7-9; cdr3_length: 14; cdr3_aa: CASSSRWANTEAFF; cdr3_nt: TGTGCCAGCAGCTCCCGGTGGGCGAACACTGAAGCTTTCTTT
clone_size: .; d_call: .; j_call: TRBJ1-1; v_call: TRBV4-1; cdr3_length: 13; cdr3_aa: CASSHPARGEAFF; cdr3_nt: TGCGCCAGCAGCCACCCTGCTAGAGGTGAAGCTTTCTTT
clone_size: .; d_call: .; j_call: TRBJ2-2; v_call: TRBV6-5; cdr3_length: 14; cdr3_aa: CASSNQLAPGELFF; cdr3_nt: TGTGCCAGCAGTAATCAACTAGCTCCCGGGGAGCTGTTTTTT
clone_size: .; d_call: TRBD2; j_call: TRBJ2-1; v_call: TRBV2; cdr3_length: 14; cdr3_aa: CASGEGLAVNEQFF; cdr3_nt: TGTGCCAGCGGGGAGGGACTAGCAGTCAATGAGCAGTTCTTC
clone_size: .; d_call: TRBD1; j_call: TRBJ2-3; v_call: TRBV5-4; cdr3_length: 14; cdr3_aa: CASSRDRGTDTQYF; cdr3_nt: TGTGCCAGCAGCCGGGACAGGGGTACAGATACGCAGTATTTT
clone_size: .; d_call: .; j_call: TRBJ1-5; v_call: TRBV5-1; cdr3_length: 16; cdr3_aa: CASSLVPRDSNQPQHF; cdr3_nt: TGCGCCAGCAGCTTGGTCCCCAGGGATAGCAATCAGCCCCAGCATTTT
clone_size: few; d_call: TRBD2; j_call: TRBJ2-7; v_call: TRBV7-2; cdr3_length: 17; cdr3_aa: CASSSLIAGFSSYEQYF; cdr3_nt: TGTGCCAGCAGCTCCTTAATAGCGGGTTTTAGCTCCTACGAGCAGTACTTC
clone_size: .; d_call: .; j_call: TRBJ2-7; v_call: TRBV19; cdr3_length: 14; cdr3_aa: CASTPGVSPYEQYF; cdr3_nt: TGTGCCAGTACCCCGGGAGTCAGCCCCTACGAGCAGTACTTC
clone_size: medium-sized; d_call: .; j_call: TRBJ2-7; v_call: TRBV28; cdr3_length: 14; cdr3_aa: CASSLGDKGYEQYF; cdr3_nt: TGTGCCAGCAGTTTAGGGGACAAGGGCTACGAGCAGTACTTC
clone_size: .; d_call: .; j_call: TRBJ2-1; v_call: TRBV5-1; cdr3_length: 16; cdr3_aa: CASSWGPVSLNNEQFF; cdr3_nt: TGCGCCAGCAGCTGGGGCCCGGTGAGTTTGAACAATGAGCAGTTCTTC
clone_size: few; d_call: .; j_call: TRBJ2-1; v_call: TRBV19; cdr3_length: 13; cdr3_aa: CASSPGMYNEQFF; cdr3_nt: TGTGCCAGTAGTCCCGGGATGTACAATGAGCAGTTCTTC
clone_size: once; d_call: TRBD1; j_call: TRBJ2-5; v_call: TRBV7-2; cdr3_length: 15; cdr3_aa: CASSFNRGRGETQYF; cdr3_nt: TGTGCCAGCAGCTTCAACAGGGGGCGCGGAGAGACCCAGTACTTC
clone_size: once; d_call: TRBD1; j_call: TRBJ1-1; v_call: TRBV6-5; cdr3_length: 14; cdr3_aa: CASSSGQRNTEAFF; cdr3_nt: TGTGCCAGCAGTTCGGGACAGAGGAACACTGAAGCTTTCTTT
clone_size: .; d_call: .; j_call: TRBJ2-1; v_call: TRBV5-1; cdr3_length: 13; cdr3_aa: CASSLQADNEQFF; cdr3_nt: TGCGCCAGCAGCTTGCAAGCCGACAATGAGCAGTTCTTC
clone_size: .; d_call: TRBD1; j_call: TRBJ2-7; v_call: TRBV27; cdr3_length: 17; cdr3_aa: CASTPNPGQGHPYEQYF; cdr3_nt: TGTGCCAGCACCCCTAATCCGGGACAGGGTCATCCCTACGAGCAGTACTTC
clone_size: .; d_call: .; j_call: TRBJ1-4; v_call: TRBV25-1; cdr3_length: 14; cdr3_aa: CASSNNRANEKLFF; cdr3_nt: TGTGCCAGCAGTAACAACAGGGCTAATGAAAAACTGTTTTTT
clone_size: .; d_call: .; j_call: TRBJ2-7; v_call: TRBV7-2; cdr3_length: 14; cdr3_aa: CASSPTRDTYEQYF; cdr3_nt: TGTGCCAGCAGCCCGACCCGGGACACCTACGAGCAGTACTTC
clone_size: .; d_call: .; j_call: TRBJ1-1; v_call: TRBV2; cdr3_length: 11; cdr3_aa: CASSVGLEAFF; cdr3_nt: TGTGCCAGCAGCGTGGGGCTGGAGGCTTTCTTT
clone_size: .; d_call: .; j_call: TRBJ2-5; v_call: TRBV5-6; cdr3_length: 17; cdr3_aa: CASSLVAGLKGQETQYF; cdr3_nt: TGTGCCAGCAGCTTGGTGGCGGGGTTAAAGGGCCAAGAGACCCAGTACTTC
clone_size: few; d_call: TRBD2; j_call: TRBJ2-5; v_call: TRBV4-2; cdr3_length: 14; cdr3_aa: CASSQSWGGETQYF; cdr3_nt: TGTGCCAGCAGCCAGTCTTGGGGGGGAGAGACCCAGTACTTC
clone_size: .; d_call: .; j_call: TRBJ1-5; v_call: TRBV6-1; cdr3_length: 12; cdr3_aa: CASQNVFQPQHF; cdr3_nt: TGTGCCAGCCAGAATGTGTTTCAGCCCCAGCATTTT
clone_size: .; d_call: .; j_call: TRBJ2-7; v_call: TRBV10-1; cdr3_length: 13; cdr3_aa: CASSTRASYEQYF; cdr3_nt: TGCGCCAGCAGCACTAGGGCATCCTACGAGCAGTACTTC